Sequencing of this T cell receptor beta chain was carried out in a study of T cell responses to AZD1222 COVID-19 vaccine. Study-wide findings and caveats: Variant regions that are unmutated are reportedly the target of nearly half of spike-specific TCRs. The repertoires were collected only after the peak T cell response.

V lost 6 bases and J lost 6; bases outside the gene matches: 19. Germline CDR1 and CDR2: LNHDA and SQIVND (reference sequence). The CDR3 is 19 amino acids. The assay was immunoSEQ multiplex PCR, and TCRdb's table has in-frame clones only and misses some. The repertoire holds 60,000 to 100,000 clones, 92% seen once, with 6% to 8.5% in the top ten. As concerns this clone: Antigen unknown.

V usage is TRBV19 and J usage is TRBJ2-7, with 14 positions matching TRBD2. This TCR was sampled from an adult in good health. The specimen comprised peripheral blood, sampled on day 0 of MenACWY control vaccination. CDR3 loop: CASSPASGTSGRPTREQYF. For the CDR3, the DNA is TGTGCCAGTAGCCCCGCTAGCGGGACTAGCGGGAGACCGACTCGCGAGCAGTACTTC.